This T cell receptor beta chain was identified during a study of OX40 agonist ivuxolimab in advanced cancers. On this clone: What it binds is unknown.

General study findings and limits: Clonal expansion was seen in CD4+ and CD8+ blood T cells by week 6 at 0.1 to 3.0 mg/kg.

Data came from immunoSEQ multiplex PCR; TCRdb stores just in-frame clones and leaves some out. There are roughly 75,000 clones in the sample; 86% occur only once, and 2.8% lies in the top ten. From germline, CDR1 is SNHLY and CDR2 FYNNEI. The CDR3 is 15 amino acids. V lost 4 bases and J lost 4; bases outside the gene matches: 0. The source is an adult with an advanced solid tumor such as melanoma, head and neck, liver or kidney cancer. This sample comprised CD4+ or CD8+ T cells sorted from blood, obtained in a trial of the OX40 agonist ivuxolimab. The rearrangement uses TRBV2 and TRBJ2-1; 14 bases agree with TRBD2. The DNA for the CDR3 is TGTGCCAGCAGTGGGACTAGCGGGGGGTACAATGAGCAGTTCTTC. Protein sequence: CASSGTSGGYNEQFF.